The 23 T cell receptor beta chains given below trace back to one sample, sequenced in a study of regulatory T cells in long-lasting Graves disease. Time point of the sample: newly diagnosed GD, antithyroid drugs for less than 3 months. From PBMCs, RNA was extracted and then used to make the TCR library. According to the study, TCR beta libraries were built with iRepertoire HTBI primers and CDR3-region Arm-PCR. A single record per CDR3 protein comes from TCRdb applying MiXCR to the multiplex PCR reads. The data show roughly 380,000 distinct CDR3 sequences, 15% to 20% seen once. The sample was also linked to a second study, of T cells in Graves' hyperthyroidism and ophthalmopathy.

The sample in question was peripheral blood mononuclear cells (PBMCs), obtained at new diagnosis, from a patient treated with antithyroid drugs. These receptors originate from a man aged 40-50 years with Graves disease.

About this clonotype: With only one base between it and a far larger clone, this is likely a read error. V and J are TRBV7-9 and TRBJ2-3, with D tentatively TRBD1 (6 bases). Judging by the DNA end, TRBJ2-7 fits better; the J call may be wrong. CDR1 and CDR2 (germline): SEHNR, FQNEAQ (reference sequence). CDR3 length: 13 residues. The chain's CDR3 is CVSSPQRGFEQYF. The CDR3 coding sequence is TGTGTCAGCAGCCCTCAAAGGGGGTTCGAGCAGTACTTC.

This clonotype was seen a handful of times. CDR3 sequence: CSAQSRRTSTDTQYF. The CDR3 DNA sequence: TGCAGTGCCCAGAGCAGGCGGACTAGCACAGATACGCAGTATTTT. The rearrangement joins TRBV20-1 to TRBJ2-3, with D tentatively TRBD2 (5 bases). The CDR3 spans 15 residues. Trimming left V 6 bases short and J 0 bases short, with 16 bases between. Germline V gives CDR1 DFQATT, CDR2 SNEGSKA (reference sequence).

This clonotype was found many times. The gene calls are TRBV2 and TRBJ2-3, with 8 positions matching TRBD1. V lost 6 bases to trimming and J lost 5 bases; unmatched junction nucleotides: 10. This CDR3 contains 15 residues. Germline V gene data show CDR1 as SNHLY and CDR2 as FYNNEI. CDR3 in DNA: TGTGCCAGCAGGGCCGGGACAGGCCCTCAAGATACGCAGTATTTT. This translates into CASRAGTGPQDTQYF.

This clonotype was found many times. The rearrangement uses TRBV7-9 and TRBJ2-3, with a weak D call TRBD2 (5 bases). Germline-derived CDR1 and CDR2 are SEHNR and FQNEAQ (reference sequence). This CDR3 comprises 16 residues. Trimming took 0 bases from V and 3 from J, leaving 13 bases between them. In DNA form, the CDR3 reads TGTGCCAGCAGCTTAGCGCTAGGACTGAGGACAGATACGCAGTATTTT. Amino acids: CASSLALGLRTDTQYF.

This clonotype was recorded many times. The V gene is TRBV12-3 or TRBV12-4, the J gene TRBJ2-7; D gene unclear. The CDR3 length is 13 residues. V shed 2 bases and J shed 4 bases, with 9 bases lying between them. The DNA of the CDR3 is TGTGCCAGCAGTTTATTACACTTATACGAGCAGTACTTC. The encoded protein is CASSLLHLYEQYF.

The CDR3 region is CASSRQGEVAKNIQYF. In nucleotides, the CDR3 is TGTGCCAGCAGTCGGCAAGGAGAGGTAGCCAAAAACATTCAGTACTTC. This chain joins TRBV12-3 or TRBV12-4 and TRBJ2-4; D remains ambiguous. CDR3 length equals 16 residues. V was trimmed by 5 bases and J by 0 bases, leaving 14 bases between them.

Ten or more counts support this clonotype. The rearrangement joins TRBV18 to TRBJ1-5, with no clear D. This CDR3 is 13 amino acids long. The germline gives CDR1 KGHSH, CDR2 LQKENI. Trimming removed 2 bases at V and 7 bases at J, with 9 bases between. CDR3 sequence (DNA): TGTGCCAGCTCACCAGACCGGGAGCAGCCCCAGCATTTT. It encodes CASSPDREQPQHF.

This clonotype was counted at least ten times. V gene TRBV12-3 or TRBV12-4 combines with J gene TRBJ2-5, with 9 bases matching TRBD1. The J segment lost 4 bases and the V segment lost 1 base, leaving 1 base of the junction unmatched. This CDR3 has 14 residues. CDR3 in DNA: TGTGCCAGCAGTTTAGGACAGGGGGGAGAGACCCAGTACTTC. It yields the protein CASSLGQGGETQYF.

This clonotype was observed at least ten times. The chain is built from TRBV18 and TRBJ2-2; 7 bases align to TRBD2. This CDR3 contains 16 residues. Per the germline V gene, CDR1 is KGHSH and CDR2 is LQKENI. Losses at the gene ends were 3 bases for V and 3 bases for J; bases not matched to a gene: 7. The CDR3 nucleotides read TGTGCCAGCTCACCCCCGGGACTATCGGACACCGGGGAGCTGTTTTTT. The encoded protein is CASSPPGLSDTGELFF.

This clonotype was observed many times. The chain employs TRBV7-2 and TRBJ2-5; no definite D call. The CDR3 is 15 residues long. Germline lookup yields CDR1 SGHTA and CDR2 FQGNSA. The V end lost 2 bases, the J end lost 0 bases, and 10 bases lay between the germline ends. The CDR3 region has the DNA TGTGCCAGCAGCTTACTGGCCGGGTACCAAGAGACCCAGTACTTC. Protein product: CASSLLAGYQETQYF.

This clonotype was seen repeatedly, ten times or more. The rearrangement links TRBV5-1 to TRBJ2-2; D not resolved. The V gene lost 4 bases and the J gene lost 4 bases, with 11 bases spanning the gap. The CDR3 is 14 amino acids. Germline CDR1 and CDR2: SGHRS and YFSETQ. CDR3 DNA: TGCGCCAGCAGCCTGGGGTGGGTCACCGGGGAGCTGTTTTTT. This sequence encodes CASSLGWVTGELFF.

This clonotype has more than one count but fewer than ten. The rearrangement joins TRBV7-6 to TRBJ2-1; 15 nucleotides match TRBD2. Germline V gene sequence: CDR1 SGHVS, CDR2 FNYEAQ. The CDR3 runs to 17 residues. The ends lost 2 bases at V and 4 bases at J; junction bases unmatched: 3. The CDR3 here is CASSLWTSGGAYNEQFF. In DNA, the CDR3 is TGTGCCAGCAGCTTATGGACTAGCGGGGGGGCTTACAATGAGCAGTTCTTC.

At least ten counts were recorded for this clonotype. V gene TRBV5-6 combines with J gene TRBJ1-5; D possibly corresponds to TRBD1 (6 bases). CDR1 and CDR2 (germline): SGHDT, YYEEEE. Trimming left V 0 bases short and J 1 base short, with 8 bases between. This CDR3 comprises 15 residues. The CDR3 reads CASSLGTGSNQPQHF. The CDR3 DNA sequence: TGTGCCAGCAGCTTGGGAACAGGGAGCAATCAGCCCCAGCATTTT.

At least ten counts were recorded for this clonotype. This chain joins TRBV5-1 and TRBJ1-1; the D gene is possibly TRBD1 (6 bases). Germline V gives CDR1 SGHRS, CDR2 YFSETQ. The ends were cut back, 0 bases at V and 6 bases at J, with 15 bases in the middle. CDR3 length equals 15 residues. The CDR3 nucleotides are TGCGCCAGCAGCTTGGGAGGGGGGAGGTACGCTGAAGCTTTCTTT. Translation gives CASSLGGGRYAEAFF.

This clonotype was seen a handful of times. J is TRBJ2-7 and V is TRBV27, with D perhaps matching TRBD1 (5 bases). Trimming cost V 5 bases and J 6 bases, with 14 bases left between them. The germline V gene encodes CDR1 MNHEY and CDR2 SMNVEV (reference sequence). The CDR3 length is 13 residues. CDR3 coding DNA: TGTGCCAGCAGTCCCTCAGGGCCGGGCGAGCAGTACTTC. It codes for CASSPSGPGEQYF.

This clonotype occurred a few times. V and J are TRBV20-1 and TRBJ2-3; D may be TRBD1 or TRBD2 (5 bases each). The CDR3 is made up of 15 amino acids. CDR1 and CDR2 (germline): DFQATT, SNEGSKA (reference sequence). The V and J ends lost 7 bases and 2 bases respectively, with 19 bases between them. The CDR3 sequence: CSVERTRRNTDTQYF. For the CDR3, the DNA is TGCAGTGTGGAAAGGACACGGAGGAACACAGATACGCAGTATTTT.

This clonotype was detected only a few times. This sequence joins TRBV20-1 and TRBJ2-2; no clear D gene. The CDR3 covers 14 residues. Germline values: CDR1 DFQATT, CDR2 SNEGSKA (reference sequence). V was pared by 0 bases and J by 2 bases, with 7 bases between. CDR3 nucleotide sequence: TGCAGTGCTAGAGATATCTCAAACACCGGGGAGCTGTTTTTT. Translating gives CSARDISNTGELFF.

This clonotype was detected many times. This chain connects TRBV12-3 or TRBV12-4 to TRBJ2-5, with unresolved D. This CDR3 contains 14 residues. V dropped 1 base and J dropped 5 bases, with 11 bases sitting between them. In DNA, the CDR3 is TGTGCCAGCAGTTTAGTCCCGGGTTCGGAGACCCAGTACTTC. Residues: CASSLVPGSETQYF.

The chain has TRBV28 and TRBJ2-7; D is unresolved. The V and J ends lost 1 base and 5 bases respectively, with 6 bases between them. From germline, CDR1 is MDHEN and CDR2 SYDVKM. This CDR3 is 12 amino acids long. CDR3 coding DNA: TGTGCCAGCAGTTTATCTATTCACGAGCAGTACTTC. It translates to CASSLSIHEQYF.

With respect to this clonotype: A read error is likely here: a far larger clone is one base away. The V and J genes are TRBV7-9 and TRBJ2-1, with D possibly being TRBD2 (6 bases). The tail of the sequence fits TRBJ2-7 better, so the J call may be wrong. Germline V lookup: CDR1 SEHNR, CDR2 FQNEAQ (reference sequence). The CDR3 length is 14 residues. CDR3 in DNA: TGTGCCAGCAGGCGGGACCGAGCCTACAATGAGCAGTACTTC. Its protein product is CASRRDRAYNEQYF.

This chain uses TRBV7-3 with TRBJ1-1; D remains unclear. Germline V CDR1 and CDR2: SGHTA, FQGTGA. The V gene lost 7 bases and the J gene lost 5 bases, with 17 bases spanning the gap. The CDR3 covers 14 residues. CDR3 region: CASTQFVRGTEAFF. Here the CDR3 DNA reads TGTGCCAGCACCCAGTTTGTCCGGGGAACTGAAGCTTTCTTT.

J is TRBJ2-3 and V is TRBV20-1; 10 bases line up with TRBD1. The V gene's germline CDR1 is DFQATT and CDR2 SNEGSKA (reference sequence). The CDR3 length is 14 residues. With 0 bases clipped from V and 7 bases from J, the junction kept 4 bases outside the gene matches. The CDR3, as DNA: TGCAGTGCTAGAGATAGGACAGGGGGTTATACGCAGTATTTT. Translation: CSARDRTGGYTQYF.

The chain combines TRBV4-2 with TRBJ1-1; tentative D call: TRBD1 (6 bases). V was clipped by 6 bases and J by 4 bases, with 15 bases between them. The germline V gene encodes CDR1 LGHNA and CDR2 YNFKEQ. This CDR3 is 14 amino acids long. CDR3 sequence (DNA): TGTGCCAGCAGTTTTGGTGGGGGGCCCACTGAAGCTTTCTTT. Translating gives CASSFGGGPTEAFF.